The clone carrying this TCR beta chain was detected ten times or more. Its antigen is unknown. In the library, unique molecular identifiers were attached to individual cDNA molecules. TCRdb ran MiXCR on the RACE reads and lists one entry per CDR3 protein. The table records 350,000 or so distinct CDR3 sequences, under 8% of them present only once. In germline, CDR1 is DFQATT, CDR2 SNEGSKA (reference sequence). Trimming left V 4 bases short and J 1 base short, with 11 bases between. The CDR3 is 13 amino acids. This entry belongs to a study of human T cells and chemical hapten exposure. Study as a whole: Patients additionally received therapeutic doses of diphenylcyclopropenone on the scalp once a week, and this continued throughout the roughly 25-week study.

The study's findings and limits: Sensitizing with DPC caused no change in TCRs above 1 in 1000 frequency.

As to time point: patch test 1, 2 weeks after DPC sensitization. Treatment meaning: therapeutic diphenylcyclopropenone sensitization with weekly scalp DPC. Participating donors were patients with alopecia, aged 18 to 70 years, considered appropriate candidates for DPC. Sequenced material: whole blood, taken in connection with sensitization to the hapten diphenylcyclopropenone (DPC). The chain recombines TRBV20-1 with TRBJ2-7; D is uncertain. This clonotype was sampled from a woman under 30 with alopecia areata. Some clones in this sample may be carry-over from other donors' samples. CDR3 residues: CSAKEHLSYEQYF. DNA of the CDR3: TGCAGTGCTAAGGAACATCTTTCCTACGAGCAGTACTTC.